This TCR beta chain was profiled in a study of breast tumors, draining lymph nodes, adjacent tissues. A single record per CDR3 protein comes from TCRdb applying MiXCR to the multiplex PCR reads. This sample has around 140,000 distinct CDR3 sequences, with under 25% found just once. The lymph nodes were axillary draining lymph nodes from breast cancer patients. This clonotype was counted at least ten times. V was pared by 4 bases and J by 5 bases, with 8 bases between. The CDR3 covers 12 residues. The source material was axillary lymph node tissue. The chain combines TRBV12-3 or TRBV12-4 with TRBJ1-2; D is undetermined. The TCR originated in a female donor with breast cancer. Some clones in this sample may be carry-over from other donors' samples. CDR3 DNA: TGTGCCAGCAGTTCCCCTGGGTATGGCTACACCTTC. Translating gives CASSSPGYGYTF.